Shown below are 21 T cell receptor beta chains from a single sample sequenced in a study of beta chain features in type 1 diabetes. Of the isolated RNA, all was reverse transcribed, and so the sequenced material was expressed TCRB transcripts. Assay used: immunoSEQ multiplex PCR; TCRdb lists only in-frame clones, some missing. This table holds around 430,000 clones, 25% to 35% found once. The specimen sequenced was naive CD4+ T cells from blood. These receptors all come from a man younger than 35 in good health.

V usage is TRBV7-2 and J usage is TRBJ2-7; the match to TRBD1 covers 9 bases. Germline loops: CDR1 SGHTA, CDR2 FQGNSA. V dropped 5 bases and J dropped 1; count of bases not matched to a gene: 9. The CDR3 sequence is 16 residues long. The CDR3, as DNA: TGTGCCAGCAGCCCATTGGGCGGGACAGGGTCCTACGAGCAGTACTTC. Protein: CASSPLGGTGSYEQYF.

The chain couples TRBV29-1 to TRBJ2-1; D gene unclear. Trimming left V 5 bases short and J 0 bases short, with 8 bases between. The germline CDR1 and CDR2 sequences are SQVTM and ANQGSEA. The length of the CDR3 is 13 residues. The CDR3 protein is CSVTRHSYNEQFF. CDR3 coding DNA: TGCAGCGTTACTCGCCACTCCTACAATGAGCAGTTCTTC.

This chain connects TRBV27 to TRBJ2-2; 12 bases align to TRBD1. V lost 5 bases and J lost 7; bases outside the gene matches: 11. The CDR3 has 17 residues. Germline CDR1 MNHEY, CDR2 SMNVEV (reference sequence). The DNA for the CDR3 is TGTGCCAGCAGTAGAGCCTTCGGGACAGGGGGCTTCGGGGAGCTGTTTTTT. Its translation: CASSRAFGTGGFGELFF.

The rearrangement joins TRBV10-3 to TRBJ2-1; D may match TRBD1 or TRBD2 (5 bases each). Trimming shortened V by 4 bases and J by 7 bases, and 11 bases separated the two germline ends. The CDR3 contains 13 residues. CDR1 and CDR2 (germline): ENHRY, SYGVKD. The CDR3 region is CAISGLQENEQFF. DNA of the CDR3: TGTGCCATCAGTGGACTACAGGAGAATGAGCAGTTCTTC.

The chain employs TRBV25-1 and TRBJ1-1, with D unclear. CDR1 and CDR2 from the germline V gene are MGHDK and SYGVNS. V gave up 4 bases and J gave up 5 bases, with 11 bases separating them. The CDR3 spans 13 residues. CDR3 DNA: TGTGCCAGCAGTGCCAGGTCGTGGACTGAAGCTTTCTTT. It codes for CASSARSWTEAFF.

Comments on this clone: Other DNA sequences in this sample translate to the same CDR3. CDR3 residues: CAWSLRRGDTQYF. In DNA, the CDR3 is TGTGCCTGGAGTCTACGGCGGGGGGATACGCAGTATTTT. V is TRBV30 and J is TRBJ2-3; TRBD2 matches 7 bases. From germline, CDR1 is GTSNPN and CDR2 SVGIG (reference sequence). V gave up 2 bases and J gave up 6 bases; unmatched junction bases: 5. CDR3 length: 13 amino acids.

This chain links TRBV5-6 with TRBJ2-1; D is possibly TRBD2 (5 bases). V was shortened by 1 base and J by 0 bases, with 14 bases between the two germline ends. The CDR3 spans 17 residues. Per germline, CDR1 SGHDT and CDR2 YYEEEE. CDR3 in amino acids: CASSLYLASSSYNEQFF. In nucleotides, the CDR3 is TGTGCCAGCAGCTTGTACTTAGCGTCCAGCTCCTACAATGAGCAGTTCTTC.

The V and J genes are TRBV29-1 and TRBJ2-7; tentatively, D is TRBD1 (5 bases). The CDR3 totals 16 residues. Germline V lookup: CDR1 SQVTM, CDR2 ANQGSEA. Trimming pared 2 bases from V and 4 bases from J, leaving 21 bases between. CDR3 sequence reads: CSVEMARQGASYEQYF. The CDR3 region has the DNA TGCAGCGTTGAAATGGCTAGGCAGGGCGCAAGTTACGAGCAGTACTTC.

The CDR3 sequence: CASSFTENTEAFF. In nucleotides, the CDR3 is TGTGCCAGCAGCTTTACAGAGAACACTGAAGCTTTCTTT. This chain uses TRBV7-9 with TRBJ1-1; D unresolved. The CDR3 consists of 13 residues. The V gene lost 3 bases and the J gene lost 1 base, with 6 bases spanning the gap. CDR1 is SEHNR and CDR2 is FQNEAQ in the germline V gene (reference sequence).

This chain links TRBV4-2 with TRBJ2-5; D uncertain. The ends were cut back, 1 base at V and 5 bases at J, with 14 bases in the middle. Looked up from germline, CDR1 is LGHNA and CDR2 is YNFKEQ. The CDR3 is 15 residues long. In nucleotides, the CDR3 is TGTGCCAGCAGCCAAGCGGCCCGTCAGAGGGAGACCCAGTACTTC. Amino acid sequence: CASSQAARQRETQYF.

V usage is TRBV9 and J usage is TRBJ2-1, with TRBD2 identical over 9 bases. Trimming at V came to 4 bases and at J to 5 bases, leaving 7 bases not matched to a gene. CDR3 length equals 15 residues. Germline V gives CDR1 SGDLS, CDR2 YYNGEE. CDR3 bases: TGTGCCAGCAGCATAGGTAGCGGGAGAAACAATGAGCAGTTCTTC. Residues: CASSIGSGRNNEQFF.

This clone has only a few counts. The J gene is TRBJ2-7, the V gene TRBV7-2; D may match TRBD1 or TRBD2 (5 bases each). The CDR3 loop spans 14 amino acids. CDR1 and CDR2 (germline): SGHTA, FQGNSA. Trimming left V 4 bases short and J 0 bases short, with 10 bases between. This chain's CDR3 is CASSWDLSSYEQYF. The CDR3 DNA reads as TGTGCCAGCAGCTGGGACCTCAGCTCCTACGAGCAGTACTTC.

This clone was detected only a few times. The genes are TRBV6-5 and TRBJ2-3; weak D call: TRBD2 (6 bases). Germline V gene data show CDR1 as MNHEY and CDR2 as SVGAGI. This CDR3 comprises 14 residues. Trimming took 7 bases from V and 4 from J, leaving 15 bases between them. The CDR3 DNA sequence: TGTGCCAGCAACGAGCGGGTGGGGCCAGATACGCAGTATTTT. Its protein is CASNERVGPDTQYF.

J is TRBJ2-1 and V is TRBV5-1; no firm D call. CDR1 is SGHRS and CDR2 is YFSETQ in the germline V gene. This CDR3 spans 14 amino acids. V was clipped by 1 base and J by 4 bases, with 9 bases between them. CDR3 bases: TGCGCCAGCAGCTTGATCAGGTTGTACAATGAGCAGTTCTTC. Its translation is CASSLIRLYNEQFF.

The J gene is TRBJ2-2, the V gene TRBV29-1; D possibly uses TRBD1 or TRBD2 (6 bases each). The V gene's germline CDR1 is SQVTM and CDR2 ANQGSEA. CDR3 length: 14 amino acids. The V gene lost 5 bases and the J gene lost 7 bases, with 17 bases spanning the gap. Here the CDR3 DNA reads TGCAGCGTTTTAGAGGGGGGCGCCGGCGGGGAGCTGTTTTTT. Translating gives CSVLEGGAGGELFF.

This clone was observed a few times. The gene calls are TRBV7-6 and TRBJ2-5, with D maybe TRBD1 (5 bases). The germline V and J ends were trimmed by 5 bases and 4 bases, with 8 bases remaining between them. The germline V gene has CDR1 SGHVS and CDR2 FNYEAQ. The CDR3 has 12 amino acids. The CDR3 is CASSPTGETQYF. CDR3 bases: TGTGCCAGCAGCCCCACAGGAGAGACCCAGTACTTC.

This clone was seen at least ten times. The chain employs TRBV23-1 and TRBJ1-4, with unresolved D. TRBV23-1 is marked as an open reading frame, function uncertain. CDR3 length: 9 amino acids. In DNA form, the CDR3 reads TGCGGGGGTCTTGAAAAACTGTTTTTT. It specifies CGGLEKLFF.

This sequence joins TRBV30 and TRBJ2-7; D not certain. V was pared by 5 bases and J by 5 bases, with 16 bases between. Germline V lookup: CDR1 GTSNPN, CDR2 SVGIG (reference sequence). The CDR3 is made up of 13 amino acids. DNA for the CDR3: TGTGCCTGGCGTATCGCCGGCGCGGACGAGCAGTACTTC. It yields the protein CAWRIAGADEQYF.

The J gene is TRBJ1-2, the V gene TRBV2; D remains ambiguous. The CDR3 loop spans 14 amino acids. The ends were cut back, 6 bases at V and 8 bases at J, with 19 bases in the middle. Germline V gives CDR1 SNHLY, CDR2 FYNNEI. The CDR3 loop reads CASRPIGSLGGYTF. CDR3 nucleotides: TGTGCCAGCAGACCAATCGGGAGCTTGGGAGGCTACACCTTC.

This chain connects TRBV7-3 to TRBJ2-1; D possibly uses TRBD1 or TRBD2 (5 bases each). CDR1 is SGHTA and CDR2 is FQGTGA in the germline V gene. The CDR3 loop spans 14 amino acids. V was pared by 5 bases and J by 4 bases, with 12 bases between. In nucleotides, the CDR3 is TGTGCCAGCAGCCCATCCGGGACGTACAATGAGCAGTTCTTC. It codes for CASSPSGTYNEQFF. The whole variable domain, filled in from reference TRBV7-3 and TRBJ2-1, reads GAGVSQTPSNKVTEKGKYVELRCDPISGHTALYWYRQSLGQGPEFLIYFQGTGAADDSGLPNDRFFAVRPEGSVSTLKIQRTERGDSAVYLCASSPSGTYNEQFFGPGTRLTVL.

This clone was detected only a few times. The chain is built from TRBV29-1 and TRBJ1-2; 8 positions agree with TRBD1. The CDR3 loop spans 15 amino acids. The V segment lost 3 bases and the J segment 2 bases; nucleotides outside the gene matches: 8. Looked up from germline, CDR1 is SQVTM and CDR2 is ANQGSEA. CDR3 DNA: TGCAGCGTTGACCGAACCTGGACAGGGAACTATGGCTACACCTTC. Its protein product is CSVDRTWTGNYGYTF.